This T cell receptor (beta chain) was documented in a study of blood T cell repertoires in COVID-19 (dated by TCRdb to 2018 to 2021). Study-level background: Samples covering the acute and convalescent phases of COVID-19 were provided by collaborators in the United States, Italy and Spain. HLA class I and class II types, where available, came from metadata supplied by the sample provider rather than from assay-based typing. The repertoires were made available in a free public database intended to serve as a resource for research on the immune response to SARS-CoV-2. Subjects who had been exposed to COVID-19, were actively infected with it, or had recovered from it provided the deeply sampled blood TCRbeta repertoires that made up the dataset. A de-identified subject ID, COVID-19 status, age in years and sex were almost always included in the sample metadata. The prospective study material was composed of cDNA or gDNA derived from T cells, B-cell-depleted T cells, or PBMCs. The samples were drawn from the first 160 participants of the ongoing ImmuneRACE study and from 950 to 1,500 subjects provided by 6 global collaborators. Overall study outcomes, separate from this receptor: How much clinical and demographic metadata was included differed by source and by participant, and the metadata was provided uncurated.

TCRbeta CDR3 regions were amplified from genomic DNA by means of the immunoSEQ Assay, a bias-controlled multiplex PCR. The paper's data handling went like this. The number of nucleated cells in each sample was estimated by amplification of reference gene primers within the assay. To quantify the absolute abundance of each unique TCRbeta CDR3 rearrangement, sequence reads were collapsed and filtered. For each sample, productive Simpson clonality was calculated as the square root of Simpson's diversity index across productive rearrangements. TCRdb holds this immuneACCESS table with in-frame rearrangements only. Some clones are missing; in checked studies, unresolved V genes explain under half, and the rest has no known cause. The V and J calls and the clone size are those of that table, but D and trimming were determined from the DNA. This sample has over 250,000 clones in its table, and around nine tenths of those were observed once. The ten largest clones add up to around 13% of the sample.

V is pared back by 5 bases and J by 5 bases, with 18 bases lying between the germline termini. The CDR3, from cysteine to phenylalanine, totals 15 residues. Of all the DNA, just the CDR3 is kept, 45 bases in frame from base 1. CDR1 and CDR2 are drawn from the germline V gene: MNHEY, SVGEGT. One collaborating source in Seattle enrolled patients while the patients were actively infected and followed the patients over time throughout the course of disease. The collaborating institutions used their own protocols to collect whole blood in K2EDTA tubes. Collaborator samples were shipped for TCRbeta analysis as frozen whole blood, isolated PBMCs, or DNA extracted from either sample type. To note about this clone: The clone's antigen remains unknown. The sample holds no much larger clone one base away, and base qualities are not on file.

Sequenced: peripheral blood. The chain uses TRBV6-2 or TRBV6-3 and TRBJ1-1; TRBD1 is a possible D gene, resting on 5 matching bases. This receptor was taken from a woman aged 70-85 years with COVID-19, enrolled during active disease. The nucleotide sequence is TGTGCCAGCAGTCGGGACTTCTCCGCGGGGACTGAAGCTTTCTTT. Translated, it gives CASSRDFSAGTEAFF.